This T cell receptor beta chain was found in a study of graft-versus-host responses after intestinal transplantation. Study details: Recipients across the board were started on anti-thymocyte globulin induction, then kept on tacrolimus and steroids for around three years.

Data came from immunoSEQ multiplex PCR; TCRdb stores just in-frame clones and leaves some out. The sample yields 20,000 or so clones, under 50% seen once. Study-wide findings and caveats: Recipient marrow contained GvH clones, some of which appeared first in ileum or blood.

Irradiated stimulators labeled with violet dye, approximately 200,000 in number, were plated with approximately 200,000 CFSE-labeled responders. CD4 and CD8 responders that proliferated in the reaction were FACS-sorted. This clone has a handful of counts. Germline CDR1 reads SGHNT; CDR2 reads YENEEA. This CDR3 has 15 amino acids. Trimming took off 2 bases at V and 4 bases at J, with 11 bases between the two ends. Sequenced material: alloreactive CD4+ T cells from a mixed lymphocyte reaction culture, taken before intestinal transplant. Indicated subset: CFSE-low proliferating T cells sorted from approximately 6-day pre-transplant mixed lymphocyte reaction (GvH or HvG direction). V usage is TRBV11-3 and J usage is TRBJ2-2; weak D call: TRBD2 (6 bases). This receptor was taken from a human patient who received an intestinal transplant. CDR3 region: CASSLSRLGTGELFF. CDR3 DNA: TGTGCCAGCAGCTTATCAAGACTAGGCACCGGGGAGCTGTTTTTT.